One sample yielded the 25 T cell receptor beta chains listed below, sequenced in a study of multiple sclerosis patients with progressive multifocal leukoencephalopathy. The time point here: time of PML onset. Method: immunoSEQ multiplex PCR; TCRdb's copy keeps in-frame clones and lacks some. This table holds fewer than 40,000 clones, about 90% found once. The specimen was PBMCs, collected from a patient treated with natalizumab. These receptor sequences come from a human donor with progressive multifocal leukoencephalopathy.

This chain joins TRBV5-1 and TRBJ1-1; D is unresolved. The germline V gene has CDR1 SGHRS and CDR2 YFSETQ. CDR3 length equals 15 residues. The V end lost 0 bases, the J end lost 4 bases, and 13 bases lay between the germline ends. DNA for the CDR3: TGCGCCAGCAGCTTGGAGAACGGAGTGGGCACTGAAGCTTTCTTT. This gives the protein CASSLENGVGTEAFF.

The V call is TRBV19, the J call TRBJ2-7, with 10 bases matching TRBD1. The ends lost 6 bases at V and 5 bases at J; junction bases unmatched: 7. This CDR3 has 14 residues. Germline V lookup: CDR1 LNHDA, CDR2 SQIVND (reference sequence). The CDR3 reads CASSLDRGHHEQYF. The CDR3 nucleotides read TGTGCCAGTAGCCTCGACAGGGGGCACCACGAGCAGTACTTC.

The chain joins TRBV28 to TRBJ2-1, with D possibly matching TRBD1 (6 bases). The CDR3 consists of 17 residues. Germline CDR1 is MDHEN and CDR2 is SYDVKM. V lost 6 bases to trimming and J lost 0 bases, with 18 bases between them. CDR3 amino acids: CASRKPGHRSSYNEQFF. In nucleotides, the CDR3 is TGTGCCAGCAGAAAACCGGGACATAGGAGCTCCTACAATGAGCAGTTCTTC. The variable domain in full, with the rest retrieved from reference TRBV28 and TRBJ2-1, is DVKVTQSSRYLVKRTGEKVFLECVQDMDHENMFWYRQDPGLGLRLIYFSYDVKMKEKGDIPEGYSVSREKKERFSLILESASTNQTSMYLCASRKPGHRSSYNEQFFGPGTRLTVL.

The CDR3 sequence is CAASQGETQYF. CDR3 DNA sequence: TGTGCCGCAAGCCAAGGAGAGACCCAGTACTTC. V is TRBV11-2 and J is TRBJ2-5; D remains unclear. The CDR3 is 11 amino acids. V shed 11 bases and J shed 4 bases, with 11 bases lying between them. CDR1 is SGHAT and CDR2 is FQNNGV in the germline V gene.

The rearrangement uses TRBV2 and TRBJ2-5; unclear D gene. V lost 7 bases to trimming and J lost 0 bases, with 15 bases between them. Germline CDR1 reads SNHLY; CDR2 reads FYNNEI. The CDR3 runs to 15 residues. CDR3 in DNA: TGTGCCAGCACCCTTCGGCCGCAGGACCAAGAGACCCAGTACTTC. Its protein is CASTLRPQDQETQYF.

The gene calls are TRBV7-8 and TRBJ2-7, with a tentative D call TRBD2 (5 bases). With 3 bases removed from V and 6 bases from J, the gap between germline ends came to 15 bases. This CDR3 is built from 14 residues. CDR1 and CDR2 (germline): SGHVS, FQNEAQ. The CDR3 bases are TGTGCCAGCAGCTTTAGTCCTAGCCGCGCCGAGCAGTACTTC. It codes for CASSFSPSRAEQYF. The whole variable domain, remainder taken from reference TRBV7-8 and TRBJ2-7, is GAGVSQSPRYKVAKRGQDVALRCDPISGHVSLFWYQQALGQGPEFLTYFQNEAQLDKSGLPSDRFFAERPEGSVSTLKIQRTQQEDSAVYLCASSFSPSRAEQYFGPGTRLTVT.

The chain combines TRBV2 with TRBJ2-7, with 11 positions matching TRBD2. This CDR3 spans 15 amino acids. Trimming removed 7 bases from V and 3 bases from J; junction bases left unmatched: 8. The germline V gene has CDR1 SNHLY and CDR2 FYNNEI. The chain's CDR3 is CASTFVAGGGYEQYF. Written as DNA, the CDR3 is TGTGCCAGCACATTTGTAGCGGGAGGGGGCTACGAGCAGTACTTC.

This clone has only one observation. V gene TRBV5-8 combines with J gene TRBJ1-5; D not resolved. The CDR3 is 14 amino acids. Trimming cost V 1 base and J 1 base, with 6 bases left between them. Germline lookup yields CDR1 SGHTS and CDR2 YDEGEE. The CDR3 reads CASSLTGSNQPQHF. The CDR3 DNA sequence: TGTGCCAGCAGCTTGACGGGGAGCAATCAGCCCCAGCATTTT.

The chain has TRBV28 and TRBJ1-2, with a possible D match to TRBD1 (5 bases). Looked up from germline, CDR1 is MDHEN and CDR2 is SYDVKM. The germline V and J ends were trimmed by 5 bases and 8 bases, with 18 bases remaining between them. CDR3 length: 14 residues. CDR3 loop: CASSPLGQGRGYTF. Here the CDR3 DNA reads TGTGCCAGCAGTCCCCTGGGCCAGGGTAGAGGCTACACCTTC.

This rearrangement joins TRBV7-2 to TRBJ1-1, with D unclear. Trimming left V 3 bases short and J 3 bases short, with 5 bases between. The CDR3 length is 12 residues. Germline V gene sequence: CDR1 SGHTA, CDR2 FQGNSA. CDR3 loop: CASSFGDTEAFF. In nucleotides, the CDR3 is TGTGCCAGCAGCTTCGGTGACACTGAAGCTTTCTTT.

V usage is TRBV2 and J usage is TRBJ1-2, with TRBD1 identical over 10 bases. V shed 0 bases and J 0 bases; nucleotides not matched to a gene: 4. The CDR3 length is 17 residues. Germline CDR1 and CDR2: SNHLY and FYNNEI. In nucleotides, the CDR3 is TGTGCCAGCAGTGAAGCGCTGGGACAGGGGACTAACTATGGCTACACCTTC. It codes for CASSEALGQGTNYGYTF. Complete variable domain (other parts from reference TRBV2 and TRBJ1-2): EPEVTQTPSHQVTQMGQEVILRCVPISNHLYFYWYRQILGQKVEFLVSFYNNEISEKSEIFDDQFSVERPDGSNFTLKIRSTKLEDSAMYFCASSEALGQGTNYGYTFGSGTRLTVV.

J is TRBJ2-7 and V is TRBV5-4; D possibly corresponds to TRBD1 (6 bases). V lost 5 bases and J lost 2, with 17 bases in between. CDR3 size: 15 residues. In germline, CDR1 is SGHNT, CDR2 YYREEE (reference sequence). CDR3 coding DNA: TGTGCCAGCAGGTCCTCCGCAGAGGGGGCCTACGAGCAGTACTTC. Residues: CASRSSAEGAYEQYF.

This chain uses TRBV30 with TRBJ1-5; 7 nucleotides match TRBD1. Germline values: CDR1 GTSNPN, CDR2 SVGIG (reference sequence). This CDR3 region has 15 residues. The junction had 7 bases not matched to a gene; V was cut back by 4 bases and J by 1 base. The CDR3: CAWNEGARSNQPQHF. The CDR3 DNA sequence: TGTGCCTGGAACGAGGGGGCGCGCAGCAATCAGCCCCAGCATTTT.

The chain couples TRBV10-3 to TRBJ2-1; D remains ambiguous. This CDR3 contains 12 residues. Germline V CDR1 and CDR2: ENHRY, SYGVKD. The V end was cut by 1 base, the J end by 12 bases, with 10 bases between. CDR3 sequence: CAISEFRALQFF. The CDR3 DNA reads TGTGCCATCAGTGAGTTTCGGGCCTTGCAGTTCTTC.

The chain joins TRBV4-3 to TRBJ1-2; D is uncertain. The germline V gene encodes CDR1 LGHNA and CDR2 YSLEER. The CDR3 contains 15 residues. The ends were cut back, 3 bases at V and 5 bases at J, with 16 bases in the middle. CDR3 region: CASSQDLGRTYGYTF. The CDR3, as DNA: TGCGCCAGCAGCCAGGACTTAGGACGGACGTATGGCTACACCTTC.

This chain connects TRBV9 to TRBJ1-2, with D possibly TRBD1 on 6 matching bases. Germline values: CDR1 SGDLS, CDR2 YYNGEE. V lost 3 bases to trimming and J lost 3 bases, with 18 bases between them. The CDR3 has 16 amino acids. The CDR3 sequence is CASSAPDRVLYYGYTF. Here the CDR3 DNA reads TGTGCCAGCAGCGCCCCGGACAGAGTTCTTTACTATGGCTACACCTTC. The full variable domain, its missing parts supplied by reference TRBV9 and TRBJ1-2, is DSGVTQTPKHLITATGQRVTLRCSPRSGDLSVYWYQQSLDQGLQFLIQYYNGEERAKGNILERFSAQQFPDLHSELNLSSLELGDSALYFCASSAPDRVLYYGYTFGSGTRLTVV.

This clone appeared once. The chain recombines TRBV5-1 with TRBJ1-1, with D unclear. Trimming took off 3 bases at V and 0 bases at J, with 9 bases between the two ends. There are 14 residues in the CDR3. Germline lookup yields CDR1 SGHRS and CDR2 YFSETQ. The chain's CDR3 is CASSSGDMNTEAFF. The CDR3 DNA sequence: TGCGCCAGCAGCTCCGGCGACATGAACACTGAAGCTTTCTTT.

This chain links TRBV6-1 with TRBJ2-3, with 7 bases lining up with TRBD2. CDR1 is MNHNS, CDR2 SASEGT, per germline. V was clipped by 11 bases and J by 5 bases; unmatched bases: 13. CDR3 length: 14 residues. In nucleotides, the CDR3 is TGTGCCGGGCGAACGGGAGGCCCGGGAGATACGCAGTATTTT. It codes for CAGRTGGPGDTQYF.

By its share, this clone is medium-sized (0.01 to 0.1%). The V call is TRBV6-4, the J call TRBJ2-2; D call uncertain. The CDR3 sequence is 13 residues long. V was clipped by 2 bases and J by 3 bases, with 4 bases between them. CDR1 is MRHNA, CDR2 SNTAGT, per germline. The CDR3 DNA reads TGTGCCAGCAGTGACAGGGACACCGGGGAGCTGTTTTTT. It codes for CASSDRDTGELFF.

The V and J genes are TRBV25-1 and TRBJ2-3; D perhaps matches TRBD1 (5 bases). Between the trimmed V and J ends, which lost 8 bases and 2 bases, there was a span of 17 bases. The CDR3 contains 15 residues. Germline-derived CDR1 and CDR2 are MGHDK and SYGVNS. The CDR3 bases are TGTGCCAGCTCAGGCAGACAGATTCACACAGATACGCAGTATTTT. As protein: CASSGRQIHTDTQYF.

This clone was observed a handful of times. The V gene is TRBV7-2, the J gene TRBJ1-3; no definite D call. V was trimmed by 8 bases and J by 0 bases, leaving 20 bases between them. The germline V gene has CDR1 SGHTA and CDR2 FQGNSA. The CDR3 length is 17 residues. CDR3 in amino acids: CASAFEPGWSSGNTIYF. Written as DNA, the CDR3 is TGTGCCAGCGCATTCGAACCAGGTTGGAGCTCTGGAAACACCATATATTTT.

The genes are TRBV19 and TRBJ2-2; 7 bases are shared with TRBD2. Germline trimming cut 4 bases from V and 2 bases from J; bases unmatched to any gene: 7. CDR3 length: 16 amino acids. Germline V gene data show CDR1 as LNHDA and CDR2 as SQIVND (reference sequence). DNA for the CDR3: TGTGCCAGTAGTACCTGGGGAGCGGGAAACACCGGGGAGCTGTTTTTT. As protein: CASSTWGAGNTGELFF.

This CDR3 is CASSLAYRGAGGTDTQYF. CDR3 DNA sequence: TGCGCCAGCAGCTTGGCCTATCGGGGGGCAGGAGGCACAGATACGCAGTATTTT. This chain uses TRBV5-1 with TRBJ2-3, with D possibly TRBD2 on 7 matching bases. The ends were cut back, 0 bases at V and 1 base at J, with 18 bases in the middle. Germline CDR1 reads SGHRS; CDR2 reads YFSETQ. This CDR3 spans 18 amino acids.

The V call is TRBV5-4, the J call TRBJ2-2, with TRBD2 identical over 11 bases. Germline V gene data show CDR1 as SGHNT and CDR2 as YYREEE (reference sequence). Germline trimming cut 4 bases from V and 2 bases from J; bases unmatched to any gene: 4. This CDR3 spans 16 amino acids. The CDR3 region is CASSAGTSGNTGELFF. The CDR3 DNA sequence: TGTGCCAGCAGCGCCGGGACTAGCGGTAACACCGGGGAGCTGTTTTTT. The whole variable domain, remainder taken from reference TRBV5-4 and TRBJ2-2, is ETGVTQSPTHLIKTRGQQVTLRCSSQSGHNTVSWYQQALGQGPQFIFQYYREEENGRGNFPPRFSGLQFPNYSSELNVNALELDDSALYLCASSAGTSGNTGELFFGEGSRLTVL.

This chain links TRBV6-4 with TRBJ2-1; D not certain. The germline V and J ends were trimmed by 1 base and 3 bases, with 13 bases remaining between them. CDR3 size: 16 residues. The germline V gene encodes CDR1 MRHNA and CDR2 SNTAGT. CDR3 in amino acids: CASSDYSQRDYNEQFF. The CDR3 nucleotides are TGTGCCAGCAGTGACTATAGTCAAAGGGACTACAATGAGCAGTTCTTC.